This T cell receptor beta chain was sequenced in a study of T cell responses to AZD1222 COVID-19 vaccine. The study, taken as a whole, reports: Donors skewed white British and female; clonal diversity was possibly underestimated. As reported, nearly half of all spike-specific TCRs target variant regions that are unmutated. With two AZD1222 doses given, Spike-specific TCR breadth and depth both rose.

Here immunoSEQ multiplex PCR was the method, and the copy in TCRdb shows in-frame clones only, minus some. In the table there are about 130,000 clones, approximately 90% of which are singletons. Trimming stripped 1 base from V and 7 bases from J, with 11 bases between. This CDR3 contains 13 residues. Looked up from germline, CDR1 is SGHNT and CDR2 is YYREEE (reference sequence). Details on this clone: No antigen is known for it.

J is TRBJ1-2 and V is TRBV5-4; D call uncertain. The sample consisted of peripheral blood, taken on day 0 of AZD1222 vaccination. This clonotype was sampled from an adult in good health. As DNA, the CDR3 is TGTGCCAGCAGCTTGTGGGATTTGGGTGGCTACACCTTC. The encoded protein is CASSLWDLGGYTF. The variable domain in full, completed from reference TRBV5-4 and TRBJ1-2, reads ETGVTQSPTHLIKTRGQQVTLRCSSQSGHNTVSWYQQALGQGPQFIFQYYREEENGRGNFPPRFSGLQFPNYSSELNVNALELDDSALYLCASSLWDLGGYTFGSGTRLTVV.